The clone carrying this TCR beta chain occurred many times. Its antigen remains unknown. Germline CDR1 and CDR2: SGDLS and YYNGEE. This CDR3 comprises 16 residues. A second PCR of roughly 7 to 11 cycles used a sample-barcoded 5' primer and a J-beta primer mix. TCRdb reprocessed the 5' RACE reads with MiXCR, giving one entry per CDR3 protein. Of hundreds of thousands of distinct CDR3 sequences in the sample, around 27% were seen once. This specimen belongs to a study of blood T cells in healthy people across ages. Study-level points and caveats: In long-lived donors, naive CD4+ cell counts and diversity exceeded those of aged donors. A conclusive naive versus antigen-experienced comparison was prevented by the unsorted PBMCs.

This sample also belongs to another study, concerning T cells of mothers and their children. That work contributes: Second-PCR primer M1S introduced sample barcodes and 2-4 random nucleotides. Maternal samples each gave over 8.5 million TCR beta CDR3 reads, and child samples 2.5 million to 3.5 million each.

The chain employs TRBV9 and TRBJ2-5; 7 nucleotides agree with TRBD2. The J call is in doubt because the DNA end fits TRBJ2-7 better. Specimen: blood. This TCR was sampled from a boy aged 2 to 10 in good health. The CDR3: CASSVATVGGRGEQYF. CDR3 DNA: TGTGCCAGCAGCGTAGCTACGGTTGGCGGGAGAGGCGAGCAGTACTTC.